The clone carrying this T cell receptor beta chain was found a few times. The data stem from a study of PD-1 blockade in classical Hodgkin lymphoma. Time point meaning: cycle 4 day 1 (C4D1), after less than 7 weeks of nivolumab. Each patient relapsed following autologous stem cell transplantation, and prior brentuximab vedotin exposure differed. The table came from immunoSEQ multiplex PCR; TCRdb's copy has only in-frame clones and leaves some out. The repertoire holds 100,000 to 120,000 clones, with roughly 89% as singletons. Sequenced here: peripheral blood mononuclear cells (PBMCs), sampled before the fourth cycle of nivolumab. The sequence was collected from a human donor with classical Hodgkin lymphoma.

CDR3 DNA: TGTGCCAGCAGTAATCTAGCGACCACCGGGGAGCTGTTTTTT. Translated: CASSNLATTGELFF. The chain carries TRBV5-4 and TRBJ2-2; weak D call: TRBD2 (6 bases). Germline assignment: CDR1 SGHNT and CDR2 YYREEE (reference sequence). V lost 5 bases, J lost 4 bases, and 12 bases lay in between. The CDR3 covers 14 residues.